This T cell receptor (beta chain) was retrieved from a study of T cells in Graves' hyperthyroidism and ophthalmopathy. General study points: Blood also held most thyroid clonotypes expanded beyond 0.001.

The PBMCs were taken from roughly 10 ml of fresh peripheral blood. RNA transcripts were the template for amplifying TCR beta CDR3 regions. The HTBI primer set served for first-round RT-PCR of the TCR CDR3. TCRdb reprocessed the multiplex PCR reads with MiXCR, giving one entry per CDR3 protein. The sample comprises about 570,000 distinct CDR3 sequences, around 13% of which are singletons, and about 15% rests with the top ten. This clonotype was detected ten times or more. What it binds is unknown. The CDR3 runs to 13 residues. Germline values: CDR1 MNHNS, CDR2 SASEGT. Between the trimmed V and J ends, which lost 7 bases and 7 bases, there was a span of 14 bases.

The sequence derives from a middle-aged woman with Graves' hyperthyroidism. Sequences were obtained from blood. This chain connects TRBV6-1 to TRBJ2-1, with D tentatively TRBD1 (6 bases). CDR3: CASISLGGNEQFF. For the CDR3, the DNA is TGTGCCAGCATCTCTTTAGGGGGTAATGAGCAGTTCTTC.